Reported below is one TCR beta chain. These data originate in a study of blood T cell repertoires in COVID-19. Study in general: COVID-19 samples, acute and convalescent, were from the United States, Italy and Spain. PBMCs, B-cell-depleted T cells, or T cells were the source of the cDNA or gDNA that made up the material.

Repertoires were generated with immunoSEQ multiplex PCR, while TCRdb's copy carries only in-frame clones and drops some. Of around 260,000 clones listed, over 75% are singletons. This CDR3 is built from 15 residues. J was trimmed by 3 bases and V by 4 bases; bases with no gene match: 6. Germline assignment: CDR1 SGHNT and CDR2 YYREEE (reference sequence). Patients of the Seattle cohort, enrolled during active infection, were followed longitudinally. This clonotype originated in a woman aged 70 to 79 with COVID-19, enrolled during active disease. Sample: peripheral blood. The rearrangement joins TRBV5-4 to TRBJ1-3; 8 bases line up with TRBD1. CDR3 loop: CASSVGQGGGNTIYF. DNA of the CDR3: TGTGCCAGCAGCGTCGGACAGGGCGGTGGAAACACCATATATTTT.